This T cell receptor beta chain was identified during a study of circulating and synovial CD4+ cells in juvenile arthritis. The study's findings and limits: CPL and bulk CD4 samples differed at least tenfold in T cell genomes.

CDR3 size: 17 residues. From germline, CDR1 is ENHRY and CDR2 SYGVKD. The ends lost 10 bases at V and 2 bases at J; junction bases unmatched: 10. This clone came up once. Its antigen is as yet unknown. Repertoires were generated with immunoSEQ multiplex PCR, while TCRdb's copy carries only in-frame clones and drops some. The table has around 31,000 clones, nearly 97% seen once. The sequenced sample was CD4+ T cells from blood. The rearrangement links TRBV10-3 to TRBJ2-1; 14 nucleotides agree with TRBD2. This clonotype was sampled from a human donor with juvenile idiopathic arthritis. CDR3 protein: CATKGTSGSIAYNEQFF. The CDR3 DNA reads as TGTGCCACCAAAGGGACTAGCGGGAGTATCGCCTACAATGAGCAGTTCTTC.